The 20 T cell receptor beta chains below were found in one sample sequenced in a study of human T cells and chemical hapten exposure. Time point of the sample: patch test 1, 2 weeks after DPC sensitization. Noted treatment: therapeutic diphenylcyclopropenone sensitization with weekly scalp DPC. Whole blood, unfractionated, served as the material for total RNA extraction. Using its own MiXCR run on the RACE reads, TCRdb lists one record per CDR3 protein. The table includes fewer than 45,000 distinct CDR3 sequences, 4% detected once. Sequencing used whole blood, obtained in connection with sensitization to the hapten diphenylcyclopropenone (DPC). The receptors derive from a man aged 45-60 years with alopecia areata. Some clones in this sample may be carry-over from other donors' samples.

The chain uses TRBV28 and TRBJ1-5; unclear D gene. The CDR3 spans 17 residues. V lost 4 bases and J 0 bases, leaving 16 bases between the germline ends. Germline assignment: CDR1 MDHEN and CDR2 SYDVKM. The CDR3 nucleotides read TGTGCCAGCAGTTCGAATTTAGGGCACTATAGCAATCAGCCCCAGCATTTT. Amino acid sequence: CASSSNLGHYSNQPQHF.

At least ten counts were recorded for this clonotype. The V and J genes are TRBV7-3 and TRBJ2-7; 11 bases map to TRBD1. Trimming at V came to 3 bases and at J to 2 bases, leaving 0 bases not matched to a gene. The germline V gene has CDR1 SGHTA and CDR2 FQGTGA. The CDR3 totals 14 residues. CDR3 protein: CASSLGQGAYEQYF. CDR3 DNA: TGTGCCAGCAGCTTGGGACAGGGGGCCTACGAGCAGTACTTC.

Only a few counts were recorded for this clonotype. The V and J genes are TRBV2 and TRBJ1-1; no firm D call. This CDR3 has 13 amino acids. Germline V lookup: CDR1 SNHLY, CDR2 FYNNEI. Trimming shortened V by 2 bases and J by 1 base, and 5 bases separated the two germline ends. The DNA of the CDR3 is TGTGCCAGCAGTGAATTAGAGAACACTGAAGCTTTCTTT. Residues: CASSELENTEAFF.

This clonotype was found many times. The V call is TRBV7-8, the J call TRBJ1-6; D call uncertain. CDR3 length: 14 amino acids. Deletions cut 5 bases from V and 5 bases from J, with 10 bases between. Germline-derived CDR1 and CDR2 are SGHVS and FQNEAQ. CDR3 in DNA: TGTGCCAGCAGCCGAATACTCAATAATTCACCCCTCCACTTT. It encodes CASSRILNNSPLHF.

This clonotype was counted many times. V is TRBV27 and J is TRBJ2-1; 11 bases agree with TRBD2. CDR3 length: 13 residues. V lost 3 bases, J lost 11 bases, and 3 bases stayed unmatched. Germline CDR1 is MNHEY and CDR2 is SMNVEV (reference sequence). The CDR3 reads CASSLPSGRKQFF. The DNA for the CDR3 is TGTGCCAGCAGTTTGCCTAGCGGGAGGAAGCAGTTCTTC.

This clonotype has ten or more counts. This CDR3 is CASSYSQGAGANVLTF. In DNA, the CDR3 is TGTGCCAGCAGTTACTCGCAGGGTGCAGGGGCCAACGTCCTGACTTTC. J is TRBJ2-6 and V is TRBV6-6; tentative D call: TRBD1 (5 bases). With 0 bases removed from V and 4 bases from J, the gap between germline ends came to 10 bases. The CDR3 is 16 amino acids. Germline CDR1 and CDR2: MNHNY and SVGAGI (reference sequence).

This clonotype came up many times. The chain joins TRBV28 to TRBJ2-3, with 12 positions matching TRBD1. V trimming: 2 bases; J trimming: 8 bases; junction bases outside the gene matches: 5. The germline V gene encodes CDR1 MDHEN and CDR2 SYDVKM. This CDR3 comprises 15 residues. CDR3 sequence reads: CASSLGGTGGGTQYF. CDR3 bases: TGTGCCAGCAGTTTAGGGGGGACAGGGGGCGGTACGCAGTATTTT. The full variable domain, rest sourced from reference TRBV28 and TRBJ2-3, is DVKVTQSSRYLVKRTGEKVFLECVQDMDHENMFWYRQDPGLGLRLIYFSYDVKMKEKGDIPEGYSVSREKKERFSLILESASTNQTSMYLCASSLGGTGGGTQYFGPGTRLTVL.

This clonotype was seen repeatedly, ten times or more. V usage is TRBV9 and J usage is TRBJ1-5; a weak D match, TRBD1 (5 bases). CDR1 SGDLS and CDR2 YYNGEE come from the germline V gene. Trimming removed 4 bases at V and 0 bases at J, with 11 bases between. The CDR3 contains 15 residues. For the CDR3, the DNA is TGTGCCAGCAGCAGGGACGGTAATAGCAATCAGCCCCAGCATTTT. This encodes CASSRDGNSNQPQHF.

This clonotype has more than one count but fewer than ten. V usage is TRBV20-1 and J usage is TRBJ2-1, with 11 bases lining up with TRBD2. CDR1 and CDR2 from the germline V gene are DFQATT and SNEGSKA (reference sequence). J lost 4 bases, V lost 2 bases, and 4 bases had no gene match. CDR3 length: 15 residues. CDR3 sequence (DNA): TGCAGTGCTAGAACAACTAGCGGGGGATACAATGAGCAGTTCTTC. This encodes CSARTTSGGYNEQFF.

The table lists this clonotype with many counts. The chain uses TRBV3-1 and TRBJ1-2, with 7 bases lining up with TRBD1. The CDR3 contains 15 residues. Germline-derived CDR1 and CDR2 are LGHDT and YNNKEL (reference sequence). The J segment lost 4 bases and the V segment lost 2 bases, leaving 7 bases of the junction unmatched. The CDR3 spells CASSQSDRHTYGYTF. Written as DNA, the CDR3 is TGTGCCAGCAGCCAATCGGACAGGCATACCTATGGCTACACCTTC.

This clonotype occurred many times. J is TRBJ1-5 and V is TRBV3-1; tentatively, D is TRBD1 (5 bases). Germline V lookup: CDR1 LGHDT, CDR2 YNNKEL (reference sequence). This CDR3 region has 14 residues. Trimming took off 2 bases at V and 2 bases at J, with 7 bases between the two ends. The chain's CDR3 is CASSQQGGNQPQHF. CDR3 nucleotides: TGTGCCAGCAGCCAACAGGGTGGCAATCAGCCCCAGCATTTT.

The table lists this clonotype with a few counts. The rearrangement uses TRBV5-1 and TRBJ1-4; a weak D match, TRBD1 (6 bases). This CDR3 contains 16 residues. V shed 5 bases and J shed 6 bases, with 20 bases lying between them. Germline CDR1 reads SGHRS; CDR2 reads YFSETQ. CDR3 nucleotide sequence: TGCGCCAGCAGTCCTGGACAGCCCACGAGGGATGAAAAACTGTTTTTT. Protein: CASSPGQPTRDEKLFF.

This clonotype was recorded at least ten times. The chain has TRBV2 and TRBJ1-5; TRBD1 is a possible D gene (5 bases). Germline-derived CDR1 and CDR2 are SNHLY and FYNNEI. Trimming left V 3 bases short and J 4 bases short, with 10 bases between. This CDR3 is 14 amino acids long. The CDR3 region is CASSDGRENQPQHF. For the CDR3, the DNA is TGTGCCAGCAGTGACGGCAGGGAGAATCAGCCCCAGCATTTT.

This clonotype was seen many times. V gene TRBV5-6 combines with J gene TRBJ2-3; tentative D call: TRBD1 (5 bases). Germline lookup yields CDR1 SGHDT and CDR2 YYEEEE. The CDR3 spans 13 residues. Trimming cost V 2 bases and J 4 bases, with 8 bases left between them. This CDR3 reads CASSFLRADTQYF. In nucleotides, the CDR3 is TGTGCCAGCAGCTTCCTCAGGGCAGATACGCAGTATTTT.

The table lists this clonotype with many counts. V and J are TRBV4-1 and TRBJ1-1, with unresolved D. The CDR3 runs 15 residues. V dropped 1 base and J dropped 2 bases, with 11 bases sitting between them. Per the germline V gene, CDR1 is MGHRA and CDR2 is YSYEKL. In DNA, the CDR3 is TGCGCCAGCAGCCAAGCCCTCTTATTAAACACTGAAGCTTTCTTT. Translating it yields CASSQALLLNTEAFF.

This clonotype was counted many times. A read error may account for a junction end that differs from germline. J is TRBJ2-1 and V is TRBV7-2; D is perhaps TRBD1 (5 bases). This CDR3 is built from 13 residues. CDR1 and CDR2 from the germline V gene are SGHTA and FQGNSA. For the CDR3, the DNA is TGTGCCTGCAGGGTACCTTCCTACAATGAGCAGTTCTTC. Amino acids: CACRVPSYNEQFF.

V usage is TRBV19 and J usage is TRBJ1-5; D may be TRBD1 (5 bases). Trimming stripped 3 bases from V and 2 bases from J, with 8 bases between. This CDR3 is built from 14 residues. Germline V CDR1 and CDR2: LNHDA, SQIVND (reference sequence). The CDR3 sequence: CASSIMTGNQPQHF. DNA for the CDR3: TGTGCCAGTAGTATTATGACAGGCAATCAGCCCCAGCATTTT.

At least ten counts were recorded for this clonotype. The V call is TRBV18, the J call TRBJ2-1; 13 bases match TRBD2. The CDR3 contains 15 residues. Trimming cost V 5 bases and J 8 bases; bases outside gene matches: 6. Germline CDR1 is KGHSH and CDR2 is LQKENI. The CDR3 sequence: CASSGLAGVGDEQFF. CDR3 in DNA: TGTGCCAGCTCAGGACTAGCGGGAGTTGGTGATGAGCAGTTCTTC.

This clonotype was detected ten times or more. The V and J genes are TRBV5-1 and TRBJ2-5; D may correspond to TRBD1 or TRBD2 (5 bases each). Germline V CDR1 and CDR2: SGHRS, YFSETQ. This CDR3 spans 15 amino acids. The V end lost 2 bases, the J end lost 5 bases, and 16 bases lay between the germline ends. The CDR3 loop reads CASSFLPGPAETQYF. The CDR3 nucleotides are TGCGCCAGCAGCTTCTTACCGGGACCTGCGGAGACCCAGTACTTC.

Ten or more counts support this clonotype. This chain joins TRBV20-1 and TRBJ1-5, with D perhaps TRBD1 (6 bases). CDR1 DFQATT and CDR2 SNEGSKA come from the germline V gene (reference sequence). This CDR3 contains 12 residues. The CDR3 reads CRERQENQPQHF. The DNA of the CDR3 is TGCAGGGAACGACAGGAGAATCAGCCCCAGCATTTT.